This T cell receptor (beta chain) appears in the sequencing data of a study of cytotoxic CD8 clonotypes in ibrutinib-treated CLL listed by TCRdb under 2021. At the level of the whole study: The cohort was composed of about a dozen relapsed/refractory and around 15 treatment-naive patients; IGHV unmutated status was identified in roughly 18 patients. Cryopreserved peripheral blood mononuclear cells were collected at three points: before therapy, at response, and at either sustained remission or disease progression. An average of roughly 270,000 productive templates and tens of thousands of productive rearrangements was obtained per sample. Samples at response were collected after a median of about twelve months of treatment, with a range of about 6 to 40 months. Longitudinal samples were obtainable from about 30% of the roughly 90 participants in the trial. Partial responses were observed in about 25 patients and complete responses in 2; after a median follow-up of roughly 62 months, remission was maintained in roughly 15 patients and progression was observed in some twelve. Patients were still on ibrutinib when every remission and progressive disease sample was collected.

CDR1 MDHEN and CDR2 SYDVKM are derived from the germline V gene. Inclusive of the bounding cysteine and phenylalanine, the CDR3 is 15 residues long. The DNA shown is the 45-base CDR3, in frame from base 1. Cut back by 5 bases and 3 bases, the V and J ends lie 16 bases apart. A note on this clone: This clone's antigen is unknown. There are no base qualities to consult, and no much larger clone falls within one base.

On a MiSeq, deep resolution sequencing aimed for a depth between 1 in 1 million and 1 in 200,000 T cells, with each clonotype covered approximately 10x on average. TCR beta libraries were generated with the immunoSEQ hsTCRB Kit. For the original study's pipeline: The data were analyzed with ImmunoSEQ Analyzer and ImmunoSEQ Data Assistant, and V, D and J gene assignments followed IMGT definitions. Clonality, with values ranging from 0 to 1, was calculated as one minus the normalized Shannon entropy of productive rearrangement frequencies. Only overrepresented clonotypes making up at least 0.05% of the repertoire of each patient were included in the public clonotype analysis. Some 14 age-matched healthy donor repertoires from immuneACCESS served as clonality controls. TCRdb stores this immuneACCESS table with in-frame sequences only. Part of the clones is absent; in the studies checked, under half of the shortfall reflects unresolved V genes, and no reason is known for the rest. From that table come the V and J calls and clone size; the DNA was used to work out D and trimming. For this sample there are tens of thousands of clones; 75% to 90% appear just once. The ten largest clones capture around 36% of the sample.

Taken with the paper, the label for time point translates to: roughly 2 years on ibrutinib. For TCR beta library preparation, 1.5 to 2.5 micrograms of genomic DNA were extracted from the cryopreserved PBMCs. Longitudinal blood samples from CLL patients on ibrutinib monotherapy underwent high-throughput TCR beta sequencing. The patients were enrolled in a single-center, open-label phase 2 trial of ibrutinib monotherapy. What the study reported, not specific to this receptor: Baseline clonality exceeded that of age-matched healthy donors and correlated strongly with circulating CD8+ T-cell counts. Sustained-remission and progressing patients did not have matched sampling times, and lymph node repertoires were not examined. Clonality rose at ibrutinib response, remained stable during sustained remission, and dropped back toward baseline at progression. Public clonotypes were rare and either shrank or stayed stable during treatment, and the rise in clonality at ibrutinib response reflected expansion of private clonotypes.

The starting material was PBMCs, obtained after 24 months of ibrutinib treatment. The chain couples TRBV28 to TRBJ1-2; TRBD1 is perhaps the D gene, given 5 matching bases. This receptor was identified in a human donor with chronic lymphocytic leukemia. The CDR3 protein: CASSPRGTLYYGYTF. The sequenced DNA is TGTGCCAGCAGTCCGCGGGGGACCCTCTACTATGGCTACACCTTC.